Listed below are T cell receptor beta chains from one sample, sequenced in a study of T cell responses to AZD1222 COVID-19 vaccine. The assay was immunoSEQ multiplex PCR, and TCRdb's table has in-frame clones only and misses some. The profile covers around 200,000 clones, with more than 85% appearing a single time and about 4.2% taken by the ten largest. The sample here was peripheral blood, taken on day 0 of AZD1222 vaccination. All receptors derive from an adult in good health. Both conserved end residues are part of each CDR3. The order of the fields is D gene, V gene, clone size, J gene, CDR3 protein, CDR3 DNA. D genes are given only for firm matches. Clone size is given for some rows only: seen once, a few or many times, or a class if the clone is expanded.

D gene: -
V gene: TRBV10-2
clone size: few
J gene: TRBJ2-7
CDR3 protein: CASILRDTYEQYF
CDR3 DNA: TGCGCCAGCATTCTCCGGGACACCTACGAGCAGTACTTC

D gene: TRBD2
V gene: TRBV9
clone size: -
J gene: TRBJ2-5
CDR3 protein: CASSTLAGGPFAQYF
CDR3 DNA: TGTGCCAGCAGCACCTTAGCGGGGGGGCCGTTTGCCCAGTACTTC

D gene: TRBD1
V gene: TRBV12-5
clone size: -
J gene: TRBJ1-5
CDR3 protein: CASGSGGQGNQPQHF
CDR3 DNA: TGTGCTAGTGGCTCGGGTGGACAGGGCAATCAGCCCCAGCATTTT

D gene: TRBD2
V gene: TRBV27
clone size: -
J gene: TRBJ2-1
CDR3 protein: CASSSNRALAGGLNEQFF
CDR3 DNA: TGTGCCAGCAGTTCTAACAGGGCTTTAGCGGGGGGTTTGAATGAGCAGTTCTTC

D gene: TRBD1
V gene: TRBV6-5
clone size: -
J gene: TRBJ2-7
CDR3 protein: CASSYPGTGFYEQYF
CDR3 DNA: TGTGCCAGCAGTTACCCCGGGACAGGTTTCTACGAGCAGTACTTC

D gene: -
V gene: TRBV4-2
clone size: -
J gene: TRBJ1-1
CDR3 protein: CASSELGQHTEAFF
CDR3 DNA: TGTGCCAGCAGCGAACTGGGACAACACACTGAAGCTTTCTTT

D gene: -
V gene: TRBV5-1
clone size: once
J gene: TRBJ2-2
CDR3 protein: CASSFTSNTGELFF
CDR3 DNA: TGCGCCAGCAGCTTTACATCGAACACCGGGGAGCTGTTTTTT

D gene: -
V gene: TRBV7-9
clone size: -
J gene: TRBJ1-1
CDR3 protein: CASSLGQRGTEAFF
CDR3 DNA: TGTGCCAGCAGCTTAGGACAGCGAGGGACTGAAGCTTTCTTT

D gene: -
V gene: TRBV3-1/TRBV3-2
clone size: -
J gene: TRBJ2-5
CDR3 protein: CASSPSQTGETQYF
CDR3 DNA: TGTGCCAGCAGCCCTTCCCAAACAGGGGAGACCCAGTACTTC

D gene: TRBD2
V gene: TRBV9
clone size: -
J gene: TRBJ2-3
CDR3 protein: CASSVGLAGGLISDTQYF
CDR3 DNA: TGTGCCAGCAGCGTAGGACTAGCGGGGGGTTTAATTTCGGATACGCAGTATTTT

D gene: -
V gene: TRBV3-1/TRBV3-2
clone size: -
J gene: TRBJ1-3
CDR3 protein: CASSQDVSGFTGNTIYF
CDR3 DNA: TGTGCCAGCAGCCAAGATGTTTCGGGGTTTACTGGAAACACCATATATTTT

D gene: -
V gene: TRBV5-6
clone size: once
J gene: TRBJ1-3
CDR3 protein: CASSFERNTIYF
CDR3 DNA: TGTGCCAGCAGCTTTGAGAGAAACACCATATATTTT

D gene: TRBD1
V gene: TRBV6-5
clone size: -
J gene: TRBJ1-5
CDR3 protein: CASSYSGQGGQPQHF
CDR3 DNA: TGTGCCAGCAGTTACTCGGGACAGGGAGGTCAGCCCCAGCATTTT

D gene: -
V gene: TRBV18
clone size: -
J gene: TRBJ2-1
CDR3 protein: CASSPLGPSSYNEQFF
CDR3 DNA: TGTGCCAGCTCACCTCTGGGCCCCAGCTCCTACAATGAGCAGTTCTTC

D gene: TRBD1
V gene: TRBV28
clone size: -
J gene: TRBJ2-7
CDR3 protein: CASSLQGQGDSYEQYF
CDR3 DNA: TGTGCCAGCAGTTTGCAGGGACAGGGGGACTCCTACGAGCAGTACTTC

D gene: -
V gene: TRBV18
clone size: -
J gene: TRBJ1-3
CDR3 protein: CASSSRSSRKNSGNTIYF
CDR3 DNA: TGTGCCAGCTCATCCAGGAGCTCACGGAAAAACTCTGGAAACACCATATATTTT

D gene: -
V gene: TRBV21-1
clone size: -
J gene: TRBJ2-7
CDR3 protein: CASSNPIRGTHDEQYF
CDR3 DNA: TGTGCCAGCAGCAACCCAATCCGCGGGACACACGACGAGCAGTACTTC

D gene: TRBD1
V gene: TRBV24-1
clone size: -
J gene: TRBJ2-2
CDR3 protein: CATSGTGGANTGELFF
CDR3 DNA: TGTGCCACCAGTGGCACAGGGGGCGCGAACACCGGGGAGCTGTTTTTT

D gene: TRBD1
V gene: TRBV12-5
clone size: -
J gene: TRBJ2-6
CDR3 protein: CASGTGGTGANVLTF
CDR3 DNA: TGTGCTAGTGGGACAGGGGGGACCGGGGCCAACGTCCTGACTTTC

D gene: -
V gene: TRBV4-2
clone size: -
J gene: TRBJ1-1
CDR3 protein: CASTQGFNTEAFF
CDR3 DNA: TGTGCCAGCACCCAGGGGTTTAACACTGAAGCTTTCTTT

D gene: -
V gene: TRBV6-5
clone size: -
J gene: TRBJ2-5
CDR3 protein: CASSPIGSGWETQYF
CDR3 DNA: TGTGCCAGCAGTCCCATCGGTTCAGGGTGGGAGACCCAGTACTTC

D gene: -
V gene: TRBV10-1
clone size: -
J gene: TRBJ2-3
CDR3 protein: CASSERWATDTQYF
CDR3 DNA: TGCGCCAGCAGTGAAAGGTGGGCCACAGATACGCAGTATTTT

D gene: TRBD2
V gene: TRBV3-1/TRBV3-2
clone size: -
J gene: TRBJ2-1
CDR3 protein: CASSHPSPGLVRNEQFF
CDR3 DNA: TGTGCCAGCAGCCATCCCTCTCCGGGACTAGTCCGTAATGAGCAGTTCTTC

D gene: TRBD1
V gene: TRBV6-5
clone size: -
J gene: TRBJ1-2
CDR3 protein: CAIGTGAGRYGYTF
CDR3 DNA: TGTGCCATCGGGACAGGGGCCGGTCGCTATGGCTACACCTTC

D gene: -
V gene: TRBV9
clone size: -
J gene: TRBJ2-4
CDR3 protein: CASSLERDAKNIQYF
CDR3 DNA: TGTGCCAGCAGCCTGGAACGGGATGCCAAAAACATTCAGTACTTC

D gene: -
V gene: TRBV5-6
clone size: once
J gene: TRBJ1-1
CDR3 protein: CASSRLTAYFDTEAFF
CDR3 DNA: TGTGCCAGCAGCCGTTTGACAGCCTACTTTGACACTGAAGCTTTCTTT

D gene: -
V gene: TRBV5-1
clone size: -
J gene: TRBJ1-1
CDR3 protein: CASSLWAENTEAFF
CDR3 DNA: TGCGCCAGCAGCTTGTGGGCCGAGAACACTGAAGCTTTCTTT

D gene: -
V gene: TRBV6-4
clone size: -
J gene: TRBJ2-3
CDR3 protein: CASRVRALQGTDTQYF
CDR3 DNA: TGTGCCAGCAGAGTCCGGGCCCTGCAGGGGACAGATACGCAGTATTTT

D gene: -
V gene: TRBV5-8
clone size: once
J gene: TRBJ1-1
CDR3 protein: CASSLPYRLGENTEAFF
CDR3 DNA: TGTGCCAGCAGCTTGCCTTACAGGTTAGGGGAGAACACTGAAGCTTTCTTT

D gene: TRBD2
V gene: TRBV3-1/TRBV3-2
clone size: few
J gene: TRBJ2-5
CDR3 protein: CASSHPREGVRQETQYF
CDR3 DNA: TGTGCCAGCAGCCACCCACGGGAGGGGGTTCGGCAAGAGACCCAGTACTTC

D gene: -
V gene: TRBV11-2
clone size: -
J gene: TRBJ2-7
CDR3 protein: CASSLMQDLIYEQYF
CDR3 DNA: TGTGCCAGCAGCTTAATGCAGGACTTAATCTACGAGCAGTACTTC

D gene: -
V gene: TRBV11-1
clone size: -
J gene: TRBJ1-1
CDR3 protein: CASSLRLNTEAFF
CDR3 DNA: TGTGCCAGCAGCTTACGACTGAACACTGAAGCTTTCTTT

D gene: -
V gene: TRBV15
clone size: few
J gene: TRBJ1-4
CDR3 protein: CATSILGLNEKLFF
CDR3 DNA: TGTGCCACCAGCATACTCGGGCTTAATGAAAAACTGTTTTTT

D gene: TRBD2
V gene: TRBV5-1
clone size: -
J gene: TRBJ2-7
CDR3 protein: CASSLLAGIGYEQYF
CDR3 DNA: TGCGCCAGCAGCTTATTAGCGGGTATCGGGTACGAGCAGTACTTC

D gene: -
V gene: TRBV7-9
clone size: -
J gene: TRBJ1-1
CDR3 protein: CASSPLRGIVAEAFF
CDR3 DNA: TGTGCCAGCAGCCCCCTCCGGGGGATTGTCGCTGAAGCTTTCTTT

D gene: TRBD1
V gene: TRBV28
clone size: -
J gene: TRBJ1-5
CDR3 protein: CASSFRQGHSNQPQHF
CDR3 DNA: TGTGCCAGCAGTTTTCGACAGGGCCATAGCAATCAGCCCCAGCATTTT

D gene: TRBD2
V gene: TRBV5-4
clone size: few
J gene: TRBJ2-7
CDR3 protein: CASSLKRSGRAYEQYF
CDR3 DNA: TGTGCCAGCAGCTTGAAAAGAAGCGGGAGAGCCTACGAGCAGTACTTC

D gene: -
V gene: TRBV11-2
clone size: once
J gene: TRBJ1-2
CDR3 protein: CASSRRLDEDYGYTF
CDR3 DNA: TGTGCCAGCAGCCGACGGTTGGACGAGGACTATGGCTACACCTTC

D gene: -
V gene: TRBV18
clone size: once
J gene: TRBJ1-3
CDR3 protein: CASSPVSHPAGNTIYF
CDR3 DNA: TGTGCCAGCTCACCGGTCTCCCATCCTGCTGGAAACACCATATATTTT

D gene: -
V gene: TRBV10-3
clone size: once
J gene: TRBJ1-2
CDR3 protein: CAILDVYGYTF
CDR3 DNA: TGTGCAATCTTGGACGTCTATGGCTACACCTTC

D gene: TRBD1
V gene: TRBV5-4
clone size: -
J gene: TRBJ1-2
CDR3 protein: CASSTLDRANYGYTF
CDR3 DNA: TGTGCCAGCAGCACATTGGACAGGGCTAACTATGGCTACACCTTC

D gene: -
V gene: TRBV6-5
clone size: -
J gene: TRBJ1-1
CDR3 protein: CASSYSLGRGNTEAFF
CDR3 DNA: TGTGCCAGCAGTTACTCACTAGGACGGGGGAACACTGAAGCTTTCTTT

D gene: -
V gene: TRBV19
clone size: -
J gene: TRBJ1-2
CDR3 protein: CASSIALGNGYTF
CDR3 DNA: TGTGCCAGTAGTATAGCTCTGGGTAATGGCTACACCTTC

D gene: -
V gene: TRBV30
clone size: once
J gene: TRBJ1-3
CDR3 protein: CAWGGGPRGNTIYF
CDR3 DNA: TGTGCCTGGGGGGGCGGACCCCGGGGAAACACCATATATTTT

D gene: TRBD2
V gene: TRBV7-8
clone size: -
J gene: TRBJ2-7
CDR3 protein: CASSATGLAEDEQYF
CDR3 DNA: TGTGCCAGCAGCGCTACCGGACTAGCGGAGGACGAGCAGTACTTC

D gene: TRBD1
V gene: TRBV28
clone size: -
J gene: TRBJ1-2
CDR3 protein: CASSLMGDSNYGYTF
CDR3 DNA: TGTGCCAGCAGCCTCATGGGGGACAGCAACTATGGCTACACCTTC

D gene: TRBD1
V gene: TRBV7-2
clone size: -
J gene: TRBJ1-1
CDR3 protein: CASSFGQGLNTEAFF
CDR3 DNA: TGTGCCAGCAGCTTCGGACAGGGGCTGAACACTGAAGCTTTCTTT

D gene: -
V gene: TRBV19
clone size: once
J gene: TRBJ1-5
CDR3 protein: CASTEGGFGQPQHF
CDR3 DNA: TGTGCCAGTACAGAGGGGGGATTCGGTCAGCCCCAGCATTTT

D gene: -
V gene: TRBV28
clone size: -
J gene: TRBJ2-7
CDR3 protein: CASFQGPAYEQYF
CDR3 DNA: TGTGCCAGCTTTCAGGGGCCAGCCTACGAGCAGTACTTC

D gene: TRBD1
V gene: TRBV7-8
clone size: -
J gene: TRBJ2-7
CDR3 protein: CASSLYDRGSYEQYF
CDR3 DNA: TGTGCCAGCAGCTTGTACGACAGGGGCTCCTACGAGCAGTACTTC

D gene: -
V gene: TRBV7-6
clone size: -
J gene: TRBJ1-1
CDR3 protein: CASSGIEGYTNTEAFF
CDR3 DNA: TGTGCCAGCAGCGGAATCGAAGGATACACGAACACTGAAGCTTTCTTT

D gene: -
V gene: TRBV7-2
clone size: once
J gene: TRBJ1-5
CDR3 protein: CASSARVGSGNQPQHF
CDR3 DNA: TGTGCCAGCAGCGCTAGGGTAGGCTCTGGCAATCAGCCCCAGCATTTT

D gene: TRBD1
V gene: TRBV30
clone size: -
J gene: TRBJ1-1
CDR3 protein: CAWMVGGGMRAFF
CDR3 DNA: TGTGCCTGGATGGTAGGGGGCGGCATGAGAGCTTTCTTT

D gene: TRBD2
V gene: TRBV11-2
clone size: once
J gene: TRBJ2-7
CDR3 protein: CASSFGLESSYEQYF
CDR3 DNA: TGTGCCAGCAGCTTCGGACTAGAGTCTTCCTACGAGCAGTACTTC

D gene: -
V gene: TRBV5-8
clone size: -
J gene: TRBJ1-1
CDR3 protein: CASSLGTTMNTEAFF
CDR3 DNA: TGTGCCAGCAGCTTGGGGACCACCATGAACACTGAAGCTTTCTTT

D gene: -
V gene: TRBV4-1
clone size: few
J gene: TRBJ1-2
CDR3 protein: CASSQFPRGDGYTF
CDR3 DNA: TGCGCCAGCAGCCAATTTCCCCGGGGGGATGGCTACACCTTC

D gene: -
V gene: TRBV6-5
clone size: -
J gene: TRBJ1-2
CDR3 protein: CASNLDGLLSYGYTF
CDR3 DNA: TGTGCCAGCAACCTAGACGGTCTTCTTAGCTATGGCTACACCTTC

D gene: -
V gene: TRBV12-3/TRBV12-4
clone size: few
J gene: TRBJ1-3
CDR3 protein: CASNPPGDTIYF
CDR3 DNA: TGTGCCAGCAACCCCCCGGGGGACACCATATATTTT